Below, 18 T cell receptor beta chains from the same sample are listed, as sequenced in a study of blood T cell repertoires in COVID-19. Method: immunoSEQ multiplex PCR; TCRdb's copy keeps in-frame clones and lacks some. The sample records under 300,000 clones, roughly nine tenths being singletons. Material for sequencing was peripheral blood. The receptors here all came from a woman in her thirties or forties who had recovered from COVID-19.

The chain uses TRBV7-6 and TRBJ2-7, with a possible D match to TRBD1 (5 bases). This CDR3 is 12 amino acids long. Between the trimmed V and J ends, which lost 0 bases and 5 bases, there was a span of 5 bases. The germline CDR1 and CDR2 sequences are SGHVS and FNYEAQ. DNA of the CDR3: TGTGCCAGCAGCTTAGCAGGGGACGAGCAGTACTTC. It translates to CASSLAGDEQYF. The full variable domain, completed using reference TRBV7-6 and TRBJ2-7, is GAGVSQSPRYKVTKRGQDVALRCDPISGHVSLYWYRQALGQGPEFLTYFNYEAQQDKSGLPNDRFSAERPEGSISTLTIQRTEQRDSAMYRCASSLAGDEQYFGPGTRLTVT.

V gene TRBV6-2 or TRBV6-3 combines with J gene TRBJ2-7; 9 bases are a match to TRBD2. The CDR3 loop spans 13 amino acids. V dropped 5 bases and J dropped 6; count of bases not matched to a gene: 5. Germline CDR1 and CDR2: MNHEY and SVGEGT. The CDR3 loop reads CASSDSGRSEQYV. CDR3 nucleotides: TGTGCCAGCAGTGATAGCGGGAGATCCGAGCAGTACGTC.

The chain couples TRBV5-4 to TRBJ1-1; D ambiguous. Germline V CDR1 and CDR2: SGHNT, YYREEE (reference sequence). V gave up 4 bases and J gave up 5 bases, with 12 bases separating them. The CDR3 consists of 13 residues. CDR3 DNA sequence: TGTGCCAGCAGCCGAATCGAGGGAACTGAAGCTTTCTTT. This codes for CASSRIEGTEAFF. The complete variable domain, with remaining parts taken from reference TRBV5-4 and TRBJ1-1, reads ETGVTQSPTHLIKTRGQQVTLRCSSQSGHNTVSWYQQALGQGPQFIFQYYREEENGRGNFPPRFSGLQFPNYSSELNVNALELDDSALYLCASSRIEGTEAFFGQGTRLTVV.

The rearrangement links TRBV6-5 to TRBJ2-3; TRBD2 matches at 8 bases. The CDR3 runs to 15 residues. CDR1 MNHEY and CDR2 SVGAGI come from the germline V gene. V lost 5 bases and J lost 2; bases outside the gene matches: 6. CDR3 sequence: CASSSGGYNTDTQYF. CDR3 sequence (DNA): TGTGCCAGCAGTAGCGGGGGTTACAACACAGATACGCAGTATTTT.

The chain combines TRBV5-8 with TRBJ2-2, with 11 positions matching TRBD2. The CDR3 runs to 16 residues. CDR1 is SGHTS and CDR2 is YDEGEE in the germline V gene. Germline trimming cut 1 base from V and 2 bases from J; bases unmatched to any gene: 1. CDR3 DNA: TGTGCCAGCAGCTTGCTAGCGGGAGGCAACACCGGGGAGCTGTTTTTT. Its translation is CASSLLAGGNTGELFF. Together with reference TRBV5-8 and TRBJ2-2, the CDR3 gives the full variable domain: EAGVTQSPTHLIKTRGQQATLRCSPISGHTSVYWYQQALGLGLQFLLWYDEGEERNRGNFPPRFSGRQFPNYSSELNVNALELEDSALYLCASSLLAGGNTGELFFGEGSRLTVL.

The CDR3 nucleotides read TGTGCCAGCAGCCCCCAGGGGGTCACCGGGGAGCTGTTTTTT. Its translation: CASSPQGVTGELFF. V is TRBV3-1 (or the pseudogene TRBV3-2) and J is TRBJ2-2; 7 positions match TRBD1. V gave up 4 bases and J gave up 4 bases; unmatched junction bases: 3. Germline CDR1 reads LGHDT; CDR2 reads YNNKEL (reference sequence). The CDR3 has 14 amino acids.

This chain connects TRBV5-1 to TRBJ1-1; TRBD1 aligns across 11 bases. CDR1 is SGHRS, CDR2 YFSETQ, per germline. CDR3 size: 16 residues. The trim removed 4 bases at V and 4 bases at J, leaving 9 bases unmatched. The CDR3 coding sequence is TGCGCCAGCAGCCTCACCGGGACAGGGGGTTTCACTGAAGCTTTCTTT. It yields the protein CASSLTGTGGFTEAFF.

The gene calls are TRBV28 and TRBJ2-4; tentative D call: TRBD1 (5 bases). Trimming stripped 5 bases from V and 1 base from J, with 18 bases between. CDR3 length equals 17 residues. Germline lookup yields CDR1 MDHEN and CDR2 SYDVKM. The CDR3 reads CASSEAPGFGAKNIQYF. CDR3 bases: TGTGCCAGCAGTGAAGCACCAGGGTTTGGTGCCAAAAACATTCAGTACTTC.

This chain joins TRBV11-2 and TRBJ2-7; maybe TRBD1 (6 bases). Germline CDR1 is SGHAT and CDR2 is FQNNGV. The CDR3 covers 19 residues. V gave up 4 bases and J gave up 2 bases, with 27 bases separating them. CDR3: CASSSSPFSTGGQTYEQYF. The CDR3, as DNA: TGTGCCAGCAGCTCAAGTCCCTTCTCTACCGGAGGACAGACCTACGAGCAGTACTTC.

This chain links TRBV7-9 with TRBJ2-2; D is undetermined. The germline CDR1 and CDR2 sequences are SEHNR and FQNEAQ (reference sequence). V lost 6 bases and J 0 bases, leaving 17 bases between the germline ends. CDR3 length: 17 residues. In DNA form, the CDR3 reads TGTGCCAGCAGAGTCGGAGCCACCGCAGCGAACACCGGGGAGCTGTTTTTT. Encoded protein: CASRVGATAANTGELFF.

The chain employs TRBV10-2 and TRBJ2-3; D is perhaps TRBD2 (6 bases). Germline assignment: CDR1 WSHSY and CDR2 SAAADI. There are 15 residues in the CDR3. The ends were cut back, 3 bases at V and 2 bases at J, with 12 bases in the middle. The CDR3 spells CASSDGGSFTDTQYF. The CDR3 coding sequence is TGCGCCAGCAGTGATGGAGGGAGCTTCACAGATACGCAGTATTTT.

The rearrangement links TRBV19 to TRBJ1-1, with D perhaps TRBD1 (5 bases). Trimming shortened V by 4 bases and J by 1 base, and 7 bases separated the two germline ends. CDR3 length equals 13 residues. Germline loops: CDR1 LNHDA, CDR2 SQIVND (reference sequence). In DNA, the CDR3 is TGTGCCAGTAGTAGGACACCGAACACTGAAGCTTTCTTT. This encodes CASSRTPNTEAFF.

This clone was found once. The chain has TRBV3-1 (or the pseudogene TRBV3-2) and TRBJ2-4, with a tentative D call TRBD2 (6 bases). V shed 3 bases and J shed 11 bases, with 14 bases lying between them. Germline CDR1 reads LGHDT; CDR2 reads YNNKEL (reference sequence). CDR3 length equals 13 residues. Written as DNA, the CDR3 is TGTGCCAGCAGCCACCCGCGGGGCACATTTCAGTACTTC. Protein product: CASSHPRGTFQYF.

The J gene is TRBJ1-4, the V gene TRBV7-2; 7 nucleotides line up with TRBD1. From germline, CDR1 is SGHTA and CDR2 FQGNSA. CDR3 size: 15 residues. Unmatched junction bases numbered 6, after V lost 3 bases and J lost 5 bases. CDR3 sequence reads: CASSFAGQINEKLFF. DNA of the CDR3: TGTGCCAGCAGCTTCGCGGGACAGATAAATGAAAAACTGTTTTTT.

The rearrangement uses TRBV2 and TRBJ1-1, with 7 bases that match TRBD1. V shed 6 bases and J 6 bases; nucleotides not matched to a gene: 10. CDR1 and CDR2 from the germline V gene are SNHLY and FYNNEI. This CDR3 comprises 14 residues. In DNA form, the CDR3 reads TGTGCCAGCAGAGGGACAGCCTGGGGATCTGAAGCTTTCTTT. Protein: CASRGTAWGSEAFF.

This clone was recorded once. The rearrangement uses TRBV28 and TRBJ2-2; D is unclear. The CDR3 length is 16 residues. Trimming removed 6 bases from V and 4 bases from J, with 18 bases in between. Germline CDR1 reads MDHEN; CDR2 reads SYDVKM. The CDR3 DNA follows: TGTGCCAGCAGACAACAGTACAGTGTTCCCACCGGGGAGCTGTTTTTT. It is translated as CASRQQYSVPTGELFF.

The chain is built from TRBV6-5 and TRBJ2-2, with TRBD1 identical over 8 bases. After removal of 2 bases from V and 3 bases from J, the junction contained 5 bases not matched to a gene. The CDR3 is 16 residues long. Looked up from germline, CDR1 is MNHEY and CDR2 is SVGAGI. CDR3 residues: CASSYRQGADTGELFF. The CDR3 bases are TGTGCCAGCAGTTACAGGCAGGGGGCGGACACCGGGGAGCTGTTTTTT.

The chain combines TRBV19 with TRBJ2-2, with D possibly TRBD1 on 6 matching bases. The germline CDR1 and CDR2 sequences are LNHDA and SQIVND (reference sequence). Trimming removed 5 bases from V and 3 bases from J, with 16 bases in between. The CDR3 runs 16 residues. The CDR3 loop reads CASSVSPGTHTGELFF. CDR3 nucleotide sequence: TGTGCCAGTAGTGTCTCTCCCGGGACACACACCGGGGAGCTGTTTTTT.